This T cell receptor (beta chain) was recovered during a study of T cell changes during pregnancy in multiple sclerosis. Using immunoSEQ multiplex PCR, the repertoire was profiled, and TCRdb retains in-frame clones only, with some absent. The sample holds around 80,000 clones, 92% seen once. Germline V CDR1 and CDR2: GTSNPN, SVGIG (reference sequence). The CDR3 loop spans 14 amino acids. Trimming pared 3 bases from V and 7 bases from J, leaving 19 bases between. The V and J genes are TRBV30 and TRBJ2-7; a weak D match, TRBD1 (6 bases). Material: peripheral blood, obtained before pregnancy. This clonotype was sampled from a female donor with multiple sclerosis, enrolled in a pregnancy study. This CDR3 reads CAWSETGTLGEQYF. The CDR3 DNA follows: TGTGCCTGGAGCGAAACCGGGACACTGGGGGAGCAGTACTTC.